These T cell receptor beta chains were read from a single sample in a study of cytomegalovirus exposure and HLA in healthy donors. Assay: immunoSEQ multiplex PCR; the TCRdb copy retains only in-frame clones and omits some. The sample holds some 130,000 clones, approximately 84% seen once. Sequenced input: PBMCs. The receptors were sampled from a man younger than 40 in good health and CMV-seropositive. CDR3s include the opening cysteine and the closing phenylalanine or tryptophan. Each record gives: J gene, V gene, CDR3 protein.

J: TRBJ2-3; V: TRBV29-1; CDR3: CSVEVEAGALTDTQYF
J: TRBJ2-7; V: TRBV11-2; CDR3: CASSLHLREQYF
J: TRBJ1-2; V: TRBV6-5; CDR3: CASSTRDRGGGGYTF
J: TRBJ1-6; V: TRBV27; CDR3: CASSMGGSLNSPLHF
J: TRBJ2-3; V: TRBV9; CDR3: CASSVEWAGRGGDTQYF
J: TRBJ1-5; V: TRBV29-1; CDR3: CSVTDSPNQPQHF
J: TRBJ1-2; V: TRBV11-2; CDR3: CASSSQQGLYGYTF
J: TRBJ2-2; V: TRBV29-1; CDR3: CSGGGDGELFF
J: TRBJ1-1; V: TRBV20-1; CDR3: CSAEQGEAFF
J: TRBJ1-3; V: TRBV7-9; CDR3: CASSDTGYDSGNTIYF
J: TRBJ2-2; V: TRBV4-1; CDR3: CASSQASGAGELFF
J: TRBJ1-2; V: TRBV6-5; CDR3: CASSYSPGDVVYGYTF
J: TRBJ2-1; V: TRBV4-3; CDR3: CASSQGRGRGEQFF
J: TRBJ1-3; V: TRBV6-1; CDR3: CASSEGQTSGNTIYF
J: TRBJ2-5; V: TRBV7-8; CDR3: CASSRSLQETQYF
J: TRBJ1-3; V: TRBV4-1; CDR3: CASSQALKGSGNTIYF
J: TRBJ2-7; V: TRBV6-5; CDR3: CASSSDRASYEQYF
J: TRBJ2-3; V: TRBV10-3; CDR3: CATLAGGTDTQYF
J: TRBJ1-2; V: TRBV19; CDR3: CASSISQGGYTF
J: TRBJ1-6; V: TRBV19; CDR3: CATSASSYNSPLHF
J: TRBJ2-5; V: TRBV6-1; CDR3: CASSEVGGEETQYF
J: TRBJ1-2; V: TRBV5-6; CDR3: CASSLVQSGAYGYTF
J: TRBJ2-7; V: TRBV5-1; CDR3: CASSLATDSYEQYF
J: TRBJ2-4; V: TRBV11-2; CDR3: CASRGWGLAEKIAKNIQYF
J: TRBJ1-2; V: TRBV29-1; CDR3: CSAAGQGTTYGYTF
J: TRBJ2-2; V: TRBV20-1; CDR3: CSASRAGELFF
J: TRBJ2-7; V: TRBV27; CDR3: CASRSLAGRTLEQYF
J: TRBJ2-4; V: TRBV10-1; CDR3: CASSESPSQGIQYF
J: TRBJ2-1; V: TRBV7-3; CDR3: CASSLRLAGVRQQFF
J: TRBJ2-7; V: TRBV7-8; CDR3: CASSWGEEERSYEQYF
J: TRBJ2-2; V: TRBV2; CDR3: CASSGRQGMNTGELFF
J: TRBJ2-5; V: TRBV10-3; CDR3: CAINSGGSETQYF
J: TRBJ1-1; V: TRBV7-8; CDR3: CASSLPFGAGSNTEAFF
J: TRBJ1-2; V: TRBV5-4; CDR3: CASRWQGSYGYTF
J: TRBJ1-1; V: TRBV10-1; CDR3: CASSPSGVASAEAFF
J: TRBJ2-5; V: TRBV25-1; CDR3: CASRGTRETQYF
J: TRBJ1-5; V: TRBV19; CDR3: CASSPGTWQPQHF
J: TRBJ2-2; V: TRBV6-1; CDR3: CASTDRGLTGELFF
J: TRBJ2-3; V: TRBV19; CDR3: CASSIPWTSLSSTDTQYF
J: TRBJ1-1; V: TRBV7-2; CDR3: CASSLDGRTEAFF
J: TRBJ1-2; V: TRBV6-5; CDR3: CASGPRGQGYTF
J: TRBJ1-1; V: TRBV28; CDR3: CASSSGTGGTEAFF
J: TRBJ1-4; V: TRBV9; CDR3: CASSARGGANEKLFF
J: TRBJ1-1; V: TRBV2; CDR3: CASTRVESNTEAFF
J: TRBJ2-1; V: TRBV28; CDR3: CASSFGGFYNEQFF